These T cell receptor beta chains were read from a single sample in a study of beta chain features in type 1 diabetes. TCRdb's table, derived via immunoSEQ multiplex PCR, lists solely in-frame clones and lacks some. Here the sample spans about 660,000 clones, roughly 13% being singletons. The source material was naive CD4+ T cells from blood. The receptor set was obtained from a man aged 18 to 35 with type 1 diabetes. CDR3s include the opening cysteine and the closing phenylalanine or tryptophan.

cdr3_length v_call cdr3_aa
11 TRBV6-6 CASGQKYGYTF
15 TRBV9 CASSVEPREVGGYTF
13 TRBV25-1 CASSWAGAYGYTF
16 TRBV6-1 CASSELGQGSWDEQFF
14 TRBV19 CASSTRTGPQPQHF
14 TRBV29-1 CSALWAGSGNTIYF
14 TRBV6-6 CASSPWTAGSTQYF
13 TRBV5-4 CASSLYESYEQYF
14 TRBV10-3 CAIRATGESNEQYF
18 TRBV5-1 CASSFQGLASYSADTQYF
17 TRBV11-3 CASSRGWPSGSTDTQYF
15 TRBV28 CASSIPGTGVVTQYF
12 TRBV29-1 CSVVPGNNEQFF
14 TRBV18 CANGGSSPVDEQFF
15 TRBV27 CASSLLAGSYNEQFF
19 TRBV4-1 CASSLTQGGLNRNIYEQYF
13 TRBV30 CAWSTGDDQPQHF
15 TRBV2 CASSNSPNYNSPLHF
17 TRBV7-2 CASRPGQADSGANVLTF
13 TRBV5-4 CASRSQGVEGAFF
18 TRBV25-1 CASIPLGAADDSGNTIYF
14 TRBV30 CAWGPRQRNTEAFF
14 TRBV2 CASSLRDTMNTQYF
15 TRBV11-3 CASSLRASGPNEQFF
13 TRBV7-9 CASSLGGLNEQFF
16 TRBV9 CASSVDQGVRADTQYF
15 TRBV29-1 CSVEHRDRDINEQFF
14 TRBV7-9 CASSPLGTQEGYTF
13 TRBV6-6 CASSRGSGQGSYF
14 TRBV6-5 CASSSHGDPGTQYF
13 TRBV30 CAWSGGGNQPQHF
14 TRBV7-9 CASSLARNTGELFF
18 TRBV5-1 CASSLPEYLRGSSYEQYF
12 TRBV6-6 CAANRLAYEQFF
15 TRBV4-3 CASSLRTGGNQPQHF
15 TRBV5-1 CASSSQGVSTGELFF
16 TRBV5-1 CASSSAGTSGTHEQFF
15 TRBV7-3 CASRSRGGSYNEQFF
17 TRBV4-3 CASSQDVPRGGSETQYF
14 TRBV28 CASSLAGVHYGYTF
14 TRBV11-1 CASSSLTSADIQYF
16 TRBV4-2 CASSQYRVSANSPLHF